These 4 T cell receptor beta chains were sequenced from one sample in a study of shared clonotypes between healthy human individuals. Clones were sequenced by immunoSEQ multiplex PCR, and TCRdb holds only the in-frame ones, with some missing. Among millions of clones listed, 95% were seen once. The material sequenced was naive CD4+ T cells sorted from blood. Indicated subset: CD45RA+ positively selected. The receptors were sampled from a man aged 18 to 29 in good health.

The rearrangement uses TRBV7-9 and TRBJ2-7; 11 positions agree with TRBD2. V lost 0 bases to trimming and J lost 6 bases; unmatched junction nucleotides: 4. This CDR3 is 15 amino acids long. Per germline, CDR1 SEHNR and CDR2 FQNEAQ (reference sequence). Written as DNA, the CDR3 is TGTGCCAGCAGCTTAGCCACTGGGACTAGCGGCGAGCAGTACTTC. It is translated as CASSLATGTSGEQYF.

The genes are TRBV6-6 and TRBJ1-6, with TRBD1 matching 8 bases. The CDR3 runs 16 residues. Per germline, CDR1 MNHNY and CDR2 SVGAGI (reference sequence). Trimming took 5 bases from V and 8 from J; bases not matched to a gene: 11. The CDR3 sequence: CASSPPTGEFYSPLHF. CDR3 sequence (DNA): TGTGCCAGCAGTCCCCCGACAGGGGAGTTCTATTCACCCCTCCACTTT.

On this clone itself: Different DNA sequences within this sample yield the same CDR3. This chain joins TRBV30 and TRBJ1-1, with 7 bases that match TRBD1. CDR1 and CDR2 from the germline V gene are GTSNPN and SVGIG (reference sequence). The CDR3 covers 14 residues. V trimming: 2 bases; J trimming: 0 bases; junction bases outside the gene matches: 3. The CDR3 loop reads CAWSKGALNTEAFF. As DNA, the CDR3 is TGTGCCTGGAGTAAGGGGGCACTGAACACTGAAGCTTTCTTT.

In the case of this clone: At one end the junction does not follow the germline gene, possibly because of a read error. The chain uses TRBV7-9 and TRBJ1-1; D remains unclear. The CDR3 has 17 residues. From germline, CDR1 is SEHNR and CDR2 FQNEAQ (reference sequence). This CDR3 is CVSSLRVGGPVNTEAFF. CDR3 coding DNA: TGTGTCAGCAGCTTAAGAGTAGGCGGACCGGTGAACACTGAAGCTTTCTTT.